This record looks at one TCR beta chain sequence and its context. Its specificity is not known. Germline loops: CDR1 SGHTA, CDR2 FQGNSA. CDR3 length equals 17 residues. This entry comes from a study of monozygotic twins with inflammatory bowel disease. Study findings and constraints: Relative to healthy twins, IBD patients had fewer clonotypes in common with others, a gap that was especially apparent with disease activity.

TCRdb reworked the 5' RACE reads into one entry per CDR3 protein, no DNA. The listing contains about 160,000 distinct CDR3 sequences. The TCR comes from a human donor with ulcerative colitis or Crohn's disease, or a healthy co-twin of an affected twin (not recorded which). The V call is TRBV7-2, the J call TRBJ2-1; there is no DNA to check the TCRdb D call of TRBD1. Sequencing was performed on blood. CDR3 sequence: CASSLRDRGLVDNEQFF.